Each of the 2 T cell receptor beta chains below was sequenced from the same sample in a study of T-cell memory formation after mild COVID-19. TCRdb analysed the 5' RACE reads with MiXCR anew, one entry per CDR3 protein. Of hundreds of thousands of distinct CDR3 sequences detected, 20% to 25% appear once; the ten largest clones hold roughly 8.1%. The source material was PBMCs or a T cell subset sorted from them (not recorded which). Receptor source: an adult woman who had mild COVID-19 (a few samples of this study predate the infection). Cell type and time point are not known.

This chain connects TRBV14 to TRBJ2-7; 8 bases are a match to TRBD2. Losses at the gene ends were 4 bases for V and 5 bases for J; bases not matched to a gene: 10. CDR3 length: 15 residues. Germline V lookup: CDR1 SGHDN, CDR2 FVKESK. In DNA, the CDR3 is TGTGCCAGCAGCCCCGTCGGGAGCGGGAGCCACGAGCAGTACTTC. This sequence encodes CASSPVGSGSHEQYF.

The genes are TRBV7-8 and TRBJ2-7; D unresolved. The CDR3 sequence is 15 residues long. CDR1 is SGHVS and CDR2 is FQNEAQ in the germline V gene. V was trimmed by 3 bases and J by 2 bases, leaving 14 bases between them. CDR3 DNA sequence: TGTGCCAGCAGCTTCTCACGGGTACCTACCTACGAGCAGTACTTC. It encodes CASSFSRVPTYEQYF.